This T cell receptor (beta chain) is drawn from a study of blood T cell repertoires in COVID-19. About the research overall: The study drew acute and convalescent COVID-19 samples from the United States, Italy and Spain. From T cells, B-cell-depleted T cells, or PBMCs came the material, which was cDNA or gDNA.

This clone was found once. The CDR3 covers 14 residues. V was shortened by 0 bases and J by 6 bases, with 8 bases between the two germline ends. Germline assignment: CDR1 SGHAT and CDR2 FQNNGV. Some clones are missing from TCRdb's copy, which holds only in-frame ones; the method was immunoSEQ multiplex PCR. The table shows 150,000 to 200,000 clones, with 70% to 85% occurring only once. The TCR was taken from a woman older than 75 with acute or convalescent COVID-19. The sample taken for sequencing was peripheral blood. The chain couples TRBV11-2 to TRBJ2-2, with a weak D call TRBD2 (5 bases). CDR3 in DNA: TGTGCCAGCAGCTTAGATTTGGGAGCCGGGGAGCTGTTTTTT. Its protein is CASSLDLGAGELFF.